Reported below is one T cell receptor beta chain. Its antigen is not identified. The data belong to a study of T cell responses to AZD1222 COVID-19 vaccine. There are 11 residues in the CDR3. In germline, CDR1 is DFQATT, CDR2 SNEGSKA (reference sequence). V was trimmed by 7 bases and J by 8 bases, leaving 12 bases between them. The study's findings and limits: Sampled repertoires all dated from after the peak T cell response. Rises in breadth and depth of Spike-specific TCRs came after two AZD1222 doses.

The data were produced by immunoSEQ multiplex PCR, yet TCRdb's version contains in-frame clones alone and is incomplete. The sample consists of 90,000 to 150,000 clones, about 82% of them appearing once. The TCR was taken from an adult who received the AZD1222 COVID-19 vaccine. Sample: peripheral blood, taken 28 days after the second AZD1222 dose. The chain combines TRBV20-1 with TRBJ2-1; TRBD2 might be the D (6 bases). CDR3 loop: CSVRRVHEQFF. The CDR3 nucleotides are TGCAGTGTAAGGAGGGTCCATGAGCAGTTCTTC.